The 25 T cell receptor beta chains presented below share a single source sample, sequenced in a study of blood T cell repertoires in COVID-19. The data were produced by immunoSEQ multiplex PCR, yet TCRdb's version contains in-frame clones alone and is incomplete. This sample has roughly 250,000 clones; 75% to 90% occur once, and the top ten carry roughly 6.3%. Sequencing was carried out using PBMCs or T cells enriched from blood (not recorded which). These receptors all stem from a woman aged 25 to 39 with acute COVID-19.

V usage is TRBV19 and J usage is TRBJ2-5, with TRBD1 identical over 11 bases. Losses at the gene ends were 3 bases for V and 4 bases for J; bases not matched to a gene: 10. Germline lookup yields CDR1 LNHDA and CDR2 SQIVND (reference sequence). This CDR3 has 17 amino acids. This CDR3 reads CASSIVGQGEGLETQYF. Here the CDR3 DNA reads TGTGCCAGTAGTATTGTGGGACAGGGGGAAGGATTAGAGACCCAGTACTTC.

The chain joins TRBV7-2 to TRBJ2-7, with TRBD2 matching over 11 bases. After removal of 5 bases from V and 4 bases from J, the junction contained 13 bases not matched to a gene. Germline V gene lookup returns CDR1 SGHTA and CDR2 FQGNSA. CDR3 length: 17 amino acids. In DNA form, the CDR3 reads TGTGCCAGCAGCACCCTAGCGGGAGGCCCCCCGACTTACGAGCAGTACTTC. It is translated as CASSTLAGGPPTYEQYF. Based on the CDR3 plus reference TRBV7-2 and TRBJ2-7, the full variable domain is GAGVSQSPSNKVTEKGKDVELRCDPISGHTALYWYRQSLGQGLEFLIYFQGNSAPDKSGLPSDRFSAERTGGSVSTLTIQRTQQEDSAVYLCASSTLAGGPPTYEQYFGPGTRLTVT.

This chain uses TRBV5-1 with TRBJ2-5, with a weak D call TRBD1 (6 bases). Germline V gene lookup returns CDR1 SGHRS and CDR2 YFSETQ. The CDR3 runs to 15 residues. The ends were cut back, 3 bases at V and 1 base at J, with 13 bases in the middle. The CDR3 is CASSSGVNPQETQYF. CDR3 in DNA: TGCGCCAGCAGCTCAGGGGTAAACCCCCAAGAGACCCAGTACTTC.

This chain links TRBV5-6 with TRBJ2-1; 10 nucleotides align to TRBD1. J gave up 4 bases and V 4 bases, and 11 bases lay outside the gene matches. Germline CDR1 SGHDT, CDR2 YYEEEE. The CDR3 sequence is 17 residues long. The CDR3 region has the DNA TGTGCCAGCAGCCCTACCCCCGGGACAGGGGCGTACAATGAGCAGTTCTTC. Its protein product is CASSPTPGTGAYNEQFF. The full variable domain, with the rest looked up from reference TRBV5-6 and TRBJ2-1, is DAGVTQSPTHLIKTRGQQVTLRCSPKSGHDTVSWYQQALGQGPQFIFQYYEEEERQRGNFPDRFSGHQFPNYSSELNVNALLLGDSALYLCASSPTPGTGAYNEQFFGPGTRLTVL.

The DNA for the CDR3 is TGCAGCGCCGTTCCAGGGTCCAATGAGCAGTTCTTC. It encodes CSAVPGSNEQFF. The gene calls are TRBV29-1 and TRBJ2-1; weak D call: TRBD1 (5 bases). V was trimmed by 7 bases and J by 6 bases, leaving 13 bases between them. The CDR3 sequence is 12 residues long. CDR1 and CDR2 (germline): SQVTM, ANQGSEA.

The chain employs TRBV6-5 and TRBJ1-3; D perhaps matches TRBD1 (5 bases). The CDR3 runs to 14 residues. V lost 2 bases and J 6 bases, leaving 11 bases between the germline ends. CDR1 is MNHEY and CDR2 is SVGAGI in the germline V gene. The CDR3 sequence: CASSYVQGSNTIYF. The CDR3, as DNA: TGTGCCAGCAGTTACGTGCAGGGCTCAAACACCATATATTTT.

This clone was seen only once. The chain uses TRBV6-1 and TRBJ1-2; D unclear. CDR3 size: 15 residues. The V gene lost 2 bases and the J gene lost 7 bases, with 17 bases spanning the gap. Germline CDR1 and CDR2: MNHNS and SASEGT. The CDR3: CASSETLAGFGGYTF. CDR3 in DNA: TGTGCCAGCAGTGAAACCCTCGCGGGGTTTGGTGGCTACACCTTC.

The chain links TRBV30 to TRBJ2-1, with a tentative D call TRBD2 (5 bases). The V and J ends lost 0 bases and 9 bases respectively, with 12 bases between them. Germline lookup yields CDR1 GTSNPN and CDR2 SVGIG (reference sequence). The CDR3 is made up of 13 amino acids. CDR3 coding DNA: TGTGCCTGGAGTGTCGGCGGGTTGAGTGAGCAGTTCTTC. Translation: CAWSVGGLSEQFF.

The chain uses TRBV2 and TRBJ2-2; 10 bases match TRBD1. The CDR3 is 15 residues long. Losses at the gene ends were 6 bases for V and 2 bases for J; bases not matched to a gene: 3. Germline V CDR1 and CDR2: SNHLY, FYNNEI. The CDR3 nucleotides are TGTGCCAGCAGGGGGACAGGGGCCAACACCGGGGAGCTGTTTTTT. This codes for CASRGTGANTGELFF.

In this sample, this clone turned up once. The chain is built from TRBV4-3 and TRBJ1-3; 8 nucleotides line up with TRBD1. There are 13 residues in the CDR3. Losses at the gene ends were 4 bases for V and 4 bases for J; bases not matched to a gene: 0. CDR1 and CDR2 (germline): LGHNA, YSLEER. Here the CDR3 reads CASSRDRGNTIYF. The CDR3 coding sequence is TGCGCCAGCAGCCGGGACAGGGGAAACACCATATATTTT.

The chain recombines TRBV30 with TRBJ2-5, with 7 positions matching TRBD1. CDR1 is GTSNPN and CDR2 is SVGIG in the germline V gene (reference sequence). The CDR3 contains 13 residues. V shed 2 bases and J 5 bases; nucleotides not matched to a gene: 5. CDR3 DNA: TGTGCCTGGAGTCGCGGACAGGAGGAGACCCAGTACTTC. Translating gives CAWSRGQEETQYF.

V is TRBV4-1 and J is TRBJ2-7; no clear D gene. The CDR3 extends over 15 amino acids. V was pared by 0 bases and J by 3 bases, with 12 bases between. The germline gives CDR1 MGHRA, CDR2 YSYEKL. CDR3 bases: TGCGCCAGCAGCCAAGATCGTGAACGCTACTACGAGCAGTACTTC. It codes for CASSQDRERYYEQYF.

This chain connects TRBV13 to TRBJ2-7; 8 bases are shared with TRBD2. The CDR3 loop spans 14 amino acids. Germline V CDR1 and CDR2: PRHDT, FYEKMQ (reference sequence). V lost 7 bases, J lost 0 bases, and 5 bases stayed unmatched. CDR3 bases: TGTGCCAGCACCCGGGGGGGGCCCTCCTACGAGCAGTACTTC. Its translation: CASTRGGPSYEQYF.

The chain joins TRBV6-5 to TRBJ1-6; 10 bases are a match to TRBD1. With 6 bases clipped from V and 9 bases from J, the junction kept 2 bases outside the gene matches. This CDR3 contains 13 residues. CDR1 is MNHEY, CDR2 SVGAGI, per germline. The CDR3 DNA reads TGTGCCAGCAGCCGGGACAGGGGTTCACCCCTCCACTTT. It codes for CASSRDRGSPLHF.

The chain recombines TRBV12-3 or TRBV12-4 with TRBJ1-1; D is unresolved. V was pared by 3 bases and J by 10 bases, with 15 bases between. The CDR3 has 13 amino acids. The CDR3 DNA is TGTGCCAGCAGTTTGGGAGCGCGTCAAGGAGCTTTCTTT. Protein: CASSLGARQGAFF.

V gene TRBV28 combines with J gene TRBJ1-1; D is undetermined. This CDR3 spans 12 amino acids. Trimming shortened V by 3 bases and J by 7 bases, and 9 bases separated the two germline ends. Looked up from germline, CDR1 is MDHEN and CDR2 is SYDVKM. The CDR3 spells CASSFGGSEAFF. CDR3 DNA sequence: TGTGCCAGCAGTTTCGGCGGGAGTGAAGCTTTCTTT.

This chain joins TRBV2 and TRBJ1-4; D remains ambiguous. CDR1 and CDR2 from the germline V gene are SNHLY and FYNNEI. The CDR3 runs to 14 residues. Trimming took 5 bases from V and 3 from J, leaving 10 bases between them. This CDR3 reads CASSYNGANEKLFF. DNA of the CDR3: TGTGCCAGCAGTTATAACGGGGCTAATGAAAAACTGTTTTTT.

Points on this clone: The sample carries other DNA sequences with the same CDR3. This chain links TRBV6-5 with TRBJ1-4; 8 bases are shared with TRBD1. Per germline, CDR1 MNHEY and CDR2 SVGAGI. V lost 6 bases and J lost 5; bases outside the gene matches: 2. This CDR3 region has 13 residues. The CDR3 loop is CASSRTGNEKLFF. Here the CDR3 DNA reads TGTGCCAGCAGCCGGACAGGGAATGAAAAACTGTTTTTT.

The chain has TRBV5-1 and TRBJ2-1; weak D call: TRBD2 (5 bases). The CDR3 runs to 19 residues. V was clipped by 3 bases and J by 0 bases, with 22 bases between them. Germline V lookup: CDR1 SGHRS, CDR2 YFSETQ. CDR3 nucleotide sequence: TGCGCCAGCAGCTCCATCGGAGGTGGTACGGGCAGCTCCTACAATGAGCAGTTCTTC. The encoded protein is CASSSIGGGTGSSYNEQFF.

The gene calls are TRBV19 and TRBJ2-1, with D unclear. The CDR3 is 14 amino acids. Trimming took off 2 bases at V and 5 bases at J, with 10 bases between the two ends. Germline V gene sequence: CDR1 LNHDA, CDR2 SQIVND (reference sequence). The CDR3 loop is CASSIIGGNNEQFF. CDR3 sequence (DNA): TGTGCCAGTAGTATAATCGGCGGAAACAATGAGCAGTTCTTC.

The gene calls are TRBV4-2 and TRBJ2-1, with D tentatively TRBD1 (5 bases). CDR1 and CDR2 from the germline V gene are LGHNA and YNFKEQ. The CDR3 extends over 13 amino acids. The germline V and J ends were trimmed by 4 bases and 12 bases, with 16 bases remaining between them. CDR3 sequence reads: CASSPEGASRQFF. The CDR3 DNA reads TGTGCCAGCAGCCCGGAAGGGGCTAGTCGGCAGTTCTTC.

This chain uses TRBV7-2 with TRBJ2-1; 9 bases map to TRBD2. V lost 5 bases, J lost 8 bases, and 10 bases stayed unmatched. The CDR3 consists of 15 residues. Germline V gene lookup returns CDR1 SGHTA and CDR2 FQGNSA. The CDR3 protein is CASSPPAGGPHEQFF. CDR3 nucleotide sequence: TGTGCCAGCAGCCCGCCGGCGGGAGGGCCTCATGAGCAGTTCTTC.

The chain uses TRBV6-5 and TRBJ1-1, with D possibly matching TRBD1 (5 bases). The CDR3 extends over 13 amino acids. Trimming shortened V by 6 bases and J by 3 bases, and 11 bases separated the two germline ends. Germline V gene lookup returns CDR1 MNHEY and CDR2 SVGAGI. CDR3: CASSRVWDTEAFF. Written as DNA, the CDR3 is TGTGCCAGCAGCAGGGTTTGGGACACTGAAGCTTTCTTT.

The chain has TRBV7-9 and TRBJ2-5; a possible D gene is TRBD2 (5 bases). Trimming removed 5 bases at V and 3 bases at J, with 10 bases between. The CDR3 length is 13 residues. Germline-derived CDR1 and CDR2 are SEHNR and FQNEAQ (reference sequence). DNA for the CDR3: TGTGCCAGCAGCCCCACCGGGAAAGAGACCCAGTACTTC. As protein: CASSPTGKETQYF.

J is TRBJ1-6 and V is TRBV11-2; D may be TRBD1 (5 bases). The CDR3 is made up of 16 amino acids. The germline gives CDR1 SGHAT, CDR2 FQNNGV. V was trimmed by 5 bases and J by 7 bases, leaving 18 bases between them. CDR3 nucleotide sequence: TGTGCCAGCAGCCGTTCCTGGGGGGTTCAGAATTCACCCCTCCACTTT. Amino acids: CASSRSWGVQNSPLHF.